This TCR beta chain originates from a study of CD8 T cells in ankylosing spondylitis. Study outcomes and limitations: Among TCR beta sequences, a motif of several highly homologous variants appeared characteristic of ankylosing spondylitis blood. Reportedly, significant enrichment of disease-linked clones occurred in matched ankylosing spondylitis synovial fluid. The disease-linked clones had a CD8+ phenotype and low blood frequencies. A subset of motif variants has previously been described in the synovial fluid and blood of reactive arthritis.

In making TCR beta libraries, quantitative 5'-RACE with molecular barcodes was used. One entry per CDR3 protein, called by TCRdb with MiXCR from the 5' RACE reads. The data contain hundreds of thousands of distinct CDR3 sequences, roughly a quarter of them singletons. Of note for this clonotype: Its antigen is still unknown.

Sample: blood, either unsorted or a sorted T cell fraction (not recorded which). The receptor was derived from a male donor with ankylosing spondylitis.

The CDR3 loop reads CASSFGTDNTGELFF. The CDR3 DNA sequence: TGTGCCAGCAGCTTCGGGACTGACAACACCGGGGAGCTGTTTTTT. The rearrangement joins TRBV3-1 to TRBJ2-2; tentative D call: TRBD2 (6 bases). The CDR3 consists of 15 residues. Germline lookup yields CDR1 LGHDT and CDR2 YNNKEL (reference sequence). Deletions cut 5 bases from V and 2 bases from J, with 12 bases between.